The T cell receptor (beta chain) described here comes from a study of blood T cell repertoires in COVID-19. At the level of the study: The United States, Italy and Spain provided the acute and convalescent COVID-19 samples. PBMCs, B-cell-depleted T cells, or T cells provided the cDNA or gDNA that made up the material.

In the source study's methods: Reference gene primer amplification gave estimated nucleated cell counts. Produced via immunoSEQ multiplex PCR; TCRdb's table is partial and in-frame only. V, J and clone size are taken as reported in that table, and D and trimming were inferred from the DNA itself. The sample carries some 150,000 clones, about 87% recorded once. Germline V gives CDR1 LGHDT, CDR2 YNNKEL (reference sequence). The length of the CDR3 is 13 residues. Remarks on this clone: At one boundary the junction diverges from the germline segment, which might be a read error.

Sequenced: peripheral blood. The TCR comes from a man between 18 and 35 years old with active or convalescent COVID-19. J is TRBJ2-7 and V is TRBV3-1 (or the pseudogene TRBV3-2), with TRBD1 identical over 7 bases. The CDR3 sequence: CASSQDGRDSLLF. The CDR3 DNA follows: TGTGCCAGCAGCCAAGACGGTCGGGACAGTCTGCTCTTC.